The following is a TCR beta chain sequence with its context. What it recognizes is unknown. Negative isolation yielded the CD8+ and CD4+ T cells, while FACS enriched the TEMRA cells. This record belongs to a study of CD8 T cells in Susac syndrome. Study-level points and caveats: As the study acknowledged, the number of individuals in its TCR sequencing and HLA analysis was relatively small.

RNA amounts of roughly 0.45 to 1 ug underwent reverse transcription with random hexamers. Amplification of TCR beta CDR3 across 54 Vbeta and 13 Jbeta was performed with immunoSEQ multiplex PCR. TCRdb reprocessed the immunoSEQ multiplex PCR reads with MiXCR, giving one entry per CDR3 protein. The sample shows around 280,000 distinct CDR3 sequences, roughly 85% of them seen only once. CDR1 is SGHRS, CDR2 YFSETQ, per germline. The V and J ends lost 6 bases and 6 bases, in that order; junction bases with no gene match: 6. The CDR3 covers 15 residues. Input material: CD8+ T cells from PBMCs. The receptor was isolated from a human donor with multiple sclerosis. V is TRBV5-1 and J is TRBJ2-3, with TRBD2 matching over 14 bases. CDR3 amino acids: CASTRLAGGGDTQYF. The CDR3 coding sequence is TGCGCCAGCACCCGACTAGCGGGAGGGGGGGATACGCAGTATTTT.